These 8 T cell receptor beta chains originate from one sample sequenced in a study of blood T cell repertoires in COVID-19. Repertoires were generated with immunoSEQ multiplex PCR, while TCRdb's copy carries only in-frame clones and drops some. The table records roughly 250,000 clones, around 90% of them present only once. The specimen sequenced was peripheral blood. These receptors all stem from a young adult with COVID-19, enrolled during active disease.

The V gene is TRBV5-6, the J gene TRBJ2-7; weak D call: TRBD2 (6 bases). Germline V gene data show CDR1 as SGHDT and CDR2 as YYEEEE. The CDR3 contains 14 residues. V lost 2 bases and J lost 6, with 15 bases in between. The CDR3 nucleotides are TGTGCCAGCAGCTTAGACCCGGGGGTCCTCGAGCAGTACTTC. It encodes CASSLDPGVLEQYF.

This chain uses TRBV19 with TRBJ2-1; 14 bases fit TRBD2. The CDR3 has 18 residues. The V segment lost 5 bases and the J segment 1 base; nucleotides outside the gene matches: 7. CDR1 is LNHDA and CDR2 is SQIVND in the germline V gene (reference sequence). The CDR3 loop reads CASSPGTSGSGSYNEQFF. Written as DNA, the CDR3 is TGTGCCAGTAGTCCAGGGACTAGCGGGAGTGGGTCCTACAATGAGCAGTTCTTC.

The V gene is TRBV24-1, the J gene TRBJ2-2; 13 positions agree with TRBD2. This CDR3 contains 17 residues. V gave up 1 base and J gave up 6 bases; unmatched junction bases: 4. The germline V gene encodes CDR1 KGHDR and CDR2 SFDVKD. The CDR3 nucleotides are TGTGCCACCAGTGATTTCCGACTAGCGGGAGGACCCGGGGAGCTGTTTTTT. Translation gives CATSDFRLAGGPGELFF.

The rearrangement uses TRBV2 and TRBJ1-1; TRBD1 is a possible D gene (5 bases). V was trimmed by 6 bases and J by 4 bases, leaving 18 bases between them. CDR1 is SNHLY and CDR2 is FYNNEI in the germline V gene. This CDR3 contains 15 residues. The CDR3 coding sequence is TGTGCCAGCAGACCCGCGGGGGGAGGAGGCACTGAAGCTTTCTTT. Its translation is CASRPAGGGGTEAFF.

This chain links TRBV6-5 with TRBJ1-2; D is perhaps TRBD1 (5 bases). This CDR3 region has 13 residues. Germline CDR1 and CDR2: MNHEY and SVGAGI. Trimming cost V 0 bases and J 4 bases, with 6 bases left between them. The CDR3 sequence is CASSYSQGYGYTF. The CDR3 DNA reads as TGTGCCAGCAGTTACTCTCAGGGCTATGGCTACACCTTC.

The J gene is TRBJ1-2, the V gene TRBV29-1, with D hard to call. V lost 0 bases and J 4 bases, leaving 12 bases between the germline ends. CDR3 length: 14 amino acids. From germline, CDR1 is SQVTM and CDR2 ANQGSEA. The CDR3 region has the DNA TGCAGCGTTGAAGATCGGGTAGCTGGCTATGGCTACACCTTC. This translates into CSVEDRVAGYGYTF.

A single count supports this clone. The chain uses TRBV12-3 or TRBV12-4 and TRBJ1-1; TRBD1 might be the D (5 bases). There are 12 residues in the CDR3. The ends were cut back, 4 bases at V and 4 bases at J, with 7 bases in the middle. Written as DNA, the CDR3 is TGTGCCAGCAGTTCCCAGGGCACTGAAGCTTTCTTT. Encoded protein: CASSSQGTEAFF.

The CDR3 sequence: CASSPGVSSRETQYF. CDR3 in DNA: TGTGCCAGCAGCCCCGGTGTCTCGAGTCGAGAGACCCAGTACTTC. This rearrangement joins TRBV7-2 to TRBJ2-5; D remains unclear. Trimming shortened V by 5 bases and J by 4 bases, and 17 bases separated the two germline ends. The V gene's germline CDR1 is SGHTA and CDR2 FQGNSA. The length of the CDR3 is 15 residues.